This T cell receptor (beta chain) is from a study of T cell responses to AZD1222 COVID-19 vaccine (dated by TCRdb to the early 2020s). For context, the study as a whole: A total of approximately 240 trial participants underwent TCR sequencing, of whom some 200 had received two doses of AZD1222 and 26 had received two doses of the MenACWY control vaccine. Trial participants were enrolled by age into 18-55, 56-69 and 70-plus year subgroups, with around 150, 28 and 57 TCR-sequenced participants respectively. General conclusions and limits of the study: The 56-69-year group was small, and its depth increase did not reach significance, likely because of low power. Conclusions about previously exposed vaccinees are limited, since just six AZD1222 recipients were seropositive for SARS-CoV-2 at baseline. CD4 TCRs associated with the vaccine covered the entire spike protein, and the dominant responses were in regions 160-218 and 743-854. Because no day 14 peak-response samples were available, repertoires were characterized only after the peak T cell response. Participants were mostly white British and included more females than males, and it was suggested by the authors that clonal diversity may have been underestimated. Epitopes outside the regions mutated in the B.1.351 and B.1.1.7 variants were reportedly recognized by nearly half of the unique spike-specific TCRs. After two AZD1222 doses, spike-specific TCR breadth and depth were significantly higher than at day 0 and than in MenACWY recipients.

From the cysteine up to the phenylalanine, the CDR3 has a length of 12 residues. Here the CDR3 DNA is all that survives: 36 bases in frame from base 1. The label giving this sample's time point can be read as: about 28 days (+/-7) after the second vaccine dose. AZD1222 recipients given second doses at about 4 weeks or at about 12 weeks were pooled, since spike-specific TCR depth and breadth were not found to differ between the two schedules. Samples from vaccinated people were obtained from the UK trials COV001 and COV002, which included a single-blind randomized controlled phase 2/3 trial of AZD1222 (ChAdOx1 nCoV-19) in healthy adults. For TCRbeta chain sequencing, PBMC samples were collected from trial participants at day 0 and at day 28 after the second dose. About this clone itself: Its binding antigen is unknown. Compared with germline, one end of the junction differs, possibly owing to a read error.

The CDR3 regions of human TCRbeta chains were subjected to immunosequencing. The study's processing was this. TCRs in the repertoires were matched against a reference library of SARS-CoV-2-specific TCRs that had been generated with the MIRA antigen-specificity platform. Breadth was defined as the fraction of unique TCRs that were SARS-CoV-2-associated, and depth was defined as the fraction of total T cells that were SARS-CoV-2-associated. Using the MIRA data, every spike-specific TCR was mapped to the spike region that the TCR reacted to and assigned to either a CD4 or a CD8 class. Log10-transformed breadth and depth values were compared by one-way ANOVA with Sidak's multiple comparisons tests. Drawn from immuneACCESS, this table holds only the in-frame rearrangements with V and J called that TCRdb kept. Clones are partly lost; checked studies trace under half to an unresolved V gene and leave the rest unexplained. V, J and clone size are those of that table, while D and trimming were read from the DNA. This sample is represented by under 150,000 clones; around nine tenths of them were singletons. 9% to 9.5% of the sample lies in the top ten.

The specimen comprised peripheral blood, sampled 28 days after the second AZD1222 dose. The sequence is built from TRBV12-3 or TRBV12-4 and TRBJ2-3; TRBD2 aligns with 10 central bases. The clonotype was recovered from an adult who received the AZD1222 COVID-19 vaccine. CDR3 region: CASSFLAGGHFF. The nucleotides are TGTGCCAGCAGTTTTTTAGCGGGGGGCCATTTTTTT.